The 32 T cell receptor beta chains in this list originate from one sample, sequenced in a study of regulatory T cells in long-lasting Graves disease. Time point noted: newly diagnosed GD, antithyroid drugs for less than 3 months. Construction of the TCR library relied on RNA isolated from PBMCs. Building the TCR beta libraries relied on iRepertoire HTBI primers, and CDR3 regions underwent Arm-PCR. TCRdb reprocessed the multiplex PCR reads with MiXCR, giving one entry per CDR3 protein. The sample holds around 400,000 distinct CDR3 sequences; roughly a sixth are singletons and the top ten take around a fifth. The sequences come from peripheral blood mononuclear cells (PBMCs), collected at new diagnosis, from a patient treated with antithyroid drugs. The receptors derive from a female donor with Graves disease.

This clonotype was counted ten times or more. CDR3 sequence reads: CASSVTTGEQYF. As DNA, the CDR3 is TGTGCCAGCAGCGTTACGACAGGCGAGCAGTACTTC. This sequence joins TRBV9 and TRBJ2-7; D is possibly TRBD1 (6 bases). Per germline, CDR1 SGDLS and CDR2 YYNGEE. Trimming took 2 bases from V and 6 from J, leaving 9 bases between them. The CDR3 totals 12 residues.

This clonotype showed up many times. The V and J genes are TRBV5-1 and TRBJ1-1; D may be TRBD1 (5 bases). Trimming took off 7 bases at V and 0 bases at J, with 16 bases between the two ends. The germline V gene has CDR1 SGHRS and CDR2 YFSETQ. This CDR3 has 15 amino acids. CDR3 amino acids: CASCSGTPMNTEAFF. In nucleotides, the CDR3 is TGCGCCAGCTGCTCTGGGACCCCAATGAACACTGAAGCTTTCTTT.

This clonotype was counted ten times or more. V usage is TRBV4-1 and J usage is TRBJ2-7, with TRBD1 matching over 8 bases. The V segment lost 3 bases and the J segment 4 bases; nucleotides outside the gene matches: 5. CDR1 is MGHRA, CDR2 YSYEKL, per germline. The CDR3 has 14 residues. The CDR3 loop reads CASSHDRGPYEQYF. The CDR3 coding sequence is TGCGCCAGCAGCCATGACAGGGGACCGTACGAGCAGTACTTC.

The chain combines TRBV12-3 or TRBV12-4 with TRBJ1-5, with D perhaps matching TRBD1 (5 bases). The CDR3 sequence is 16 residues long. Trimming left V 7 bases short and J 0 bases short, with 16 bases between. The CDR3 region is CASKSAGIYSNQPQHF. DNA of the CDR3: TGTGCCAGCAAGTCGGCAGGGATTTATAGCAATCAGCCCCAGCATTTT.

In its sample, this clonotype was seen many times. The CDR3 reads CASSLGLRLDNNTGELFF. The CDR3 DNA follows: TGTGCCAGCAGCTTGGGGCTCAGGCTAGATAATAACACCGGGGAGCTGTTTTTT. This chain links TRBV11-3 with TRBJ2-2; D is perhaps TRBD1 (5 bases). Germline V gene sequence: CDR1 SGHNT, CDR2 YENEEA. V lost 3 bases and J 2 bases, leaving 19 bases between the germline ends. This CDR3 is built from 18 residues.

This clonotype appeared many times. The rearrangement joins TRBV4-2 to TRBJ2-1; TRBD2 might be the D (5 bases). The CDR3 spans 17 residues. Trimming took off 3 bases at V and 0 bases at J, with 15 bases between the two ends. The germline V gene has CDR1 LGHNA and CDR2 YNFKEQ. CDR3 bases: TGTGCCAGCAGCCAGGAGGCGAGGGAGAGCTCCTACAATGAGCAGTTCTTC. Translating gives CASSQEARESSYNEQFF.

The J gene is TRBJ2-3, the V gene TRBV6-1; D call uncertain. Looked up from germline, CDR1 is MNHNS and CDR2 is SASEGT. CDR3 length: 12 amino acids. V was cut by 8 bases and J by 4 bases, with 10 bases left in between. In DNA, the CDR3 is TGTGCCAGCCGTCGCAGCTCAGATACGCAGTATTTT. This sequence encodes CASRRSSDTQYF.

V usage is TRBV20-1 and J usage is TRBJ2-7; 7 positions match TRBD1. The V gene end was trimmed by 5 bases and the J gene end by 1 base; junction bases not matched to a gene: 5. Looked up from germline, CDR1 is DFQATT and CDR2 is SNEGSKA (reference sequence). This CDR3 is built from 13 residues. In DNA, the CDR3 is TGCAGTGCTTCCCGGGACAGTTCCTACGAGCAGTACTTC. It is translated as CSASRDSSYEQYF.

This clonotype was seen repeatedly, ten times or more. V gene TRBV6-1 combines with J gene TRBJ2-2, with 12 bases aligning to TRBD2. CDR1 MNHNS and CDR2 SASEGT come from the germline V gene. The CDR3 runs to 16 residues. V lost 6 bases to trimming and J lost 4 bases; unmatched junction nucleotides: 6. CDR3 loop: CASSHKGLAGTGELFF. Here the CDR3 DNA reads TGTGCCAGCAGCCACAAGGGACTAGCGGGCACCGGGGAGCTGTTTTTT.

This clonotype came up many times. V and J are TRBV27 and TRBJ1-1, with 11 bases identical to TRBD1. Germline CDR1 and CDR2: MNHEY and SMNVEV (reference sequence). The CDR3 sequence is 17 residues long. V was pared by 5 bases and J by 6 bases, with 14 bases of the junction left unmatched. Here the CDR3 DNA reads TGTGCCAGCAGTCAGGGACAGGGGGGATTTTTTTTCGCTGAAGCTTTCTTT. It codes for CASSQGQGGFFFAEAFF.

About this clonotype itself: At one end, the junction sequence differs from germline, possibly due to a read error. The CDR3 DNA is TGTGCCAGCAGCTTAGTAGGGAGCTCCTACAATGGGCAGTTCTTC. Encoded protein: CASSLVGSSYNGQFF. The V call is TRBV7-2, the J call TRBJ2-1; perhaps TRBD2 as D (5 bases). The CDR3 runs 15 residues. CDR1 and CDR2 from the germline V gene are SGHTA and FQGNSA.

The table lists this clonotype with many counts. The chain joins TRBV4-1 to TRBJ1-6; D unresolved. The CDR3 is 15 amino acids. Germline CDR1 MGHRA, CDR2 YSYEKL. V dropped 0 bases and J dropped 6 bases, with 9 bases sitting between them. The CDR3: CASSQEELSNSPLHF. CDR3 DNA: TGCGCCAGCAGCCAAGAAGAACTCTCTAATTCACCCCTCCACTTT.

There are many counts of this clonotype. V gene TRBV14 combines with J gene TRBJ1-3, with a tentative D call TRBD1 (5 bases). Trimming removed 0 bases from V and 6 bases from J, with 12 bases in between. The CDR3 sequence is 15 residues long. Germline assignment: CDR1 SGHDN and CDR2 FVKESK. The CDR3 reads CASSQEVNRINTIYF. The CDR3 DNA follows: TGTGCCAGCAGCCAAGAAGTAAACAGGATAAACACCATATATTTT. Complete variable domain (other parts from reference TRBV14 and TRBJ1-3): EAGVTQFPSHSVIEKGQTVTLRCDPISGHDNLYWYRRVMGKEIKFLLHFVKESKQDESGMPNNRFLAERTGGTYSTLKVQPAELEDSGVYFCASSQEVNRINTIYFGEGSWLTVV.

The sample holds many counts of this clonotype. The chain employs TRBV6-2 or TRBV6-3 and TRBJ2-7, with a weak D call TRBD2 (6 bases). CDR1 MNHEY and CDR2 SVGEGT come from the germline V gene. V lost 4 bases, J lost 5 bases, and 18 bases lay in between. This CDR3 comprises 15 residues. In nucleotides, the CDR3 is TGTGCCAGCAGTTCCCCCCGGACTATAGCTCACGAGCAGTACTTC. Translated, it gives CASSSPRTIAHEQYF.

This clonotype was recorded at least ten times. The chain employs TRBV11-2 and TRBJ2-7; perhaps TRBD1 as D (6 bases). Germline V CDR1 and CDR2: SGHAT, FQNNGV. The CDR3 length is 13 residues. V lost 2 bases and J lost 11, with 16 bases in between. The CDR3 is CASSLFQAAGEYF. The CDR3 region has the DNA TGTGCCAGCAGCTTATTTCAGGCGGCAGGGGAGTACTTC.

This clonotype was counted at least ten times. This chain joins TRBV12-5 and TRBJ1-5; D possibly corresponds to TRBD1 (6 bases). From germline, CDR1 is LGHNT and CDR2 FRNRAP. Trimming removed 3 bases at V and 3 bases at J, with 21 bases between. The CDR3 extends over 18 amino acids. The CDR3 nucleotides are TGTGCTAGTGGTTTTAACCTGGACCCCGGACAGCCCAATCAGCCCCAGCATTTT. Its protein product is CASGFNLDPGQPNQPQHF. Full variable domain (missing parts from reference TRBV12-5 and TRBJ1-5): DARVTQTPRHKVTEMGQEVTMRCQPILGHNTVFWYRQTMMQGLELLAYFRNRAPLDDSGMPKDRFSAEMPDATLATLKIQPSEPRDSAVYFCASGFNLDPGQPNQPQHFGDGTRLSIL.

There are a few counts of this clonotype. Here the CDR3 reads CASSMTVAKNIQYF. CDR3 nucleotides: TGTGCCAGCAGCATGACTGTAGCCAAAAACATTCAGTACTTC. The J gene is TRBJ2-4, the V gene TRBV5-6; D unclear. The CDR3 sequence is 14 residues long. The V gene lost 4 bases and the J gene lost 0 bases, with 8 bases spanning the gap. Germline V CDR1 and CDR2: SGHDT, YYEEEE.

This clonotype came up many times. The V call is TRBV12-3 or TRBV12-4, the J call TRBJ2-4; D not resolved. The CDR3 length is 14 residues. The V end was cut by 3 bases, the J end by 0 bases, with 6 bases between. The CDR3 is CASSFRQAKNIQYF. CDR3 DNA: TGTGCCAGCAGTTTTCGACAAGCCAAAAACATTCAGTACTTC.

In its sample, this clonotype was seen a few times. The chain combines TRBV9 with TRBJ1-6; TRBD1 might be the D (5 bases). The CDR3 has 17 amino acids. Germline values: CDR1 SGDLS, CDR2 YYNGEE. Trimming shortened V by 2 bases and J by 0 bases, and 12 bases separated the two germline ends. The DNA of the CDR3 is TGTGCCAGCAGCGTCACAGGAGAGAGCTCCTATAATTCACCCCTCCACTTT. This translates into CASSVTGESSYNSPLHF.

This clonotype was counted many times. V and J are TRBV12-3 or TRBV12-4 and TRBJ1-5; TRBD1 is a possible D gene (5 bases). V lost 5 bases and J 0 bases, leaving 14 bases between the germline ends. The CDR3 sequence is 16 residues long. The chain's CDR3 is CASSTRQSDSNQPQHF. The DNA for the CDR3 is TGTGCCAGCAGTACCCGACAGAGCGATAGCAATCAGCCCCAGCATTTT.

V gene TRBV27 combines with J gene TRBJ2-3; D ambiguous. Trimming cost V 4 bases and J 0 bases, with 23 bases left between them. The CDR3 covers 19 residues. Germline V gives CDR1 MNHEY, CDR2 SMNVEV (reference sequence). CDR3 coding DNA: TGTGCCAGCAGTTGTCCCCTTTTGATGGGGATAATAAGCACAGATACGCAGTATTTT. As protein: CASSCPLLMGIISTDTQYF.

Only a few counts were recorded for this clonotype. CDR3 sequence (DNA): TGTGCCAGCAGCTTAGAGGCGGGACGGAGCACAGATACGCAGTATTTT. Its translation: CASSLEAGRSTDTQYF. The rearrangement joins TRBV7-6 to TRBJ2-3; tentative D call: TRBD2 (6 bases). CDR1 and CDR2 from the germline V gene are SGHVS and FNYEAQ. The CDR3 loop spans 16 amino acids. The germline V and J ends were trimmed by 1 base and 0 bases, with 11 bases remaining between them.

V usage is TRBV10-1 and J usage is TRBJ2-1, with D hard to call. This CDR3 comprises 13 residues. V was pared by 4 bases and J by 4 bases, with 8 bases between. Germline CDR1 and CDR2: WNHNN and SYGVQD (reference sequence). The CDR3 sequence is CASSGGDYNEQFF. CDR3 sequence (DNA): TGCGCCAGCAGTGGTGGGGATTACAATGAGCAGTTCTTC.

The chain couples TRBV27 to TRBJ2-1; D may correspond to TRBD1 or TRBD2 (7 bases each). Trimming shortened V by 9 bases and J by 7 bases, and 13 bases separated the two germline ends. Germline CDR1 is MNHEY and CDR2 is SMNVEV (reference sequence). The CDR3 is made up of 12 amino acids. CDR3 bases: TGTGCCAGTAGACAGGGAGGGAATGAGCAGTTCTTC. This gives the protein CASRQGGNEQFF.

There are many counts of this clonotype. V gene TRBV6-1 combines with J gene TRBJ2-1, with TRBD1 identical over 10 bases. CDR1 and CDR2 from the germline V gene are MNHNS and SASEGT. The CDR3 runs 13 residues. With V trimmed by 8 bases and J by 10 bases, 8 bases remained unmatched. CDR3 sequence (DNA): TGTGCCAGCCCCTTGACAGGGGGCAGCGAGCAGTTCTTC. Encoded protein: CASPLTGGSEQFF.

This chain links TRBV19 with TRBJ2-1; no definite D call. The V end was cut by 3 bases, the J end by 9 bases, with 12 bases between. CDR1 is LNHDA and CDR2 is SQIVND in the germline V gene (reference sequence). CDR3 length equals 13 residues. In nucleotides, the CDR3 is TGTGCCAGTAGTATGGCGGCCTCAAGTGAGCAGTTCTTC. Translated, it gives CASSMAASSEQFF.

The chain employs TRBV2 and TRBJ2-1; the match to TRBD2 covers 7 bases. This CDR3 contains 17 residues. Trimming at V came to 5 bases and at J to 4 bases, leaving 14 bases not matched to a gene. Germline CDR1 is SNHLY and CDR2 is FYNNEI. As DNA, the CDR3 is TGTGCCAGCAGTTACAGCCTTCCCAGCGGGGTTTACAATGAGCAGTTCTTC. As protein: CASSYSLPSGVYNEQFF. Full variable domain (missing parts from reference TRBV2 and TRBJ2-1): EPEVTQTPSHQVTQMGQEVILRCVPISNHLYFYWYRQILGQKVEFLVSFYNNEISEKSEIFDDQFSVERPDGSNFTLKIRSTKLEDSAMYFCASSYSLPSGVYNEQFFGPGTRLTVL.

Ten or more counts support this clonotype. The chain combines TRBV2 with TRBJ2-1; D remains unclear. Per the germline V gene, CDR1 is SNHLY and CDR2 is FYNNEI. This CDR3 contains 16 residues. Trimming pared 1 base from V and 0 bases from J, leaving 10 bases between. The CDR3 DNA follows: TGTGCCAGCAGTGAAGTTGAAACTTCCTCCTACAATGAGCAGTTCTTC. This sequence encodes CASSEVETSSYNEQFF.

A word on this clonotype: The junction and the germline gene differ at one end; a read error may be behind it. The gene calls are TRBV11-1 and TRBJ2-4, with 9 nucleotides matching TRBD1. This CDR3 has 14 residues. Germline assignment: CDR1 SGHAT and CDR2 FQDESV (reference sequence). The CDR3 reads CASSGTGTKNIQYF. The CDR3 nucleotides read TGTGCCAGCAGCGGGACAGGGACGAAAAACATCCAGTACTTC.

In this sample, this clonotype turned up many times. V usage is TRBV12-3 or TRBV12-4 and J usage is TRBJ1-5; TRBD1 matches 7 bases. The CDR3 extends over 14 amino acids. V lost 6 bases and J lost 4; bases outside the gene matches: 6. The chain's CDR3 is CASSDGTVNQPQHF. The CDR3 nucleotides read TGTGCCAGCAGCGATGGGACAGTGAATCAGCCCCAGCATTTT.

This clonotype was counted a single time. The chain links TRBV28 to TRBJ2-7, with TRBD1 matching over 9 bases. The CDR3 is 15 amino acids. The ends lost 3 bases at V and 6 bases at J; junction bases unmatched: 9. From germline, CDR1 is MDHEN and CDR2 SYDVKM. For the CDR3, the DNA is TGTGCCAGCAGTTTCTGGGACAGGGTCCGCTTCGAGCAGTACTTC. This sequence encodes CASSFWDRVRFEQYF.

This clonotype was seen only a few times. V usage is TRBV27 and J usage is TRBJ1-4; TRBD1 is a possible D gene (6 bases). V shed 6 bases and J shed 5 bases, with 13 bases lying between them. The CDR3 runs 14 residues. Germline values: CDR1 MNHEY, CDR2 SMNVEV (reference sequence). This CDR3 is CASSLRGANEKLFF. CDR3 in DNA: TGTGCCAGCAGCCTTAGGGGGGCCAATGAAAAACTGTTTTTT.